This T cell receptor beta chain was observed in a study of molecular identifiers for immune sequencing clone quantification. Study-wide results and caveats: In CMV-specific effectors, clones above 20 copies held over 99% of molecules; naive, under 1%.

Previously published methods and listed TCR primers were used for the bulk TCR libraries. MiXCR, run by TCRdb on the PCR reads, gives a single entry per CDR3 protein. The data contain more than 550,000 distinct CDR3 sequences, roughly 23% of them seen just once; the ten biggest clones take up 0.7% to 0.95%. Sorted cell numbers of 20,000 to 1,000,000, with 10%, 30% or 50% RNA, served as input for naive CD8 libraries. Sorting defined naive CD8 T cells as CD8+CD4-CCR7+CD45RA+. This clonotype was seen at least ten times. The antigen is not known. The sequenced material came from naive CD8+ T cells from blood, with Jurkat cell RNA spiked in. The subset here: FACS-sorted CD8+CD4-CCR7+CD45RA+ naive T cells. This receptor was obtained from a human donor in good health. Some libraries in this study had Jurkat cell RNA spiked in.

The CDR3 DNA follows: TGTGCCAGCAGTGTATATAGCAATCAGCCCCAGCATTTT. Translation gives CASSVYSNQPQHF. The rearrangement links TRBV2 to TRBJ1-5; D unresolved. Trimming removed 4 bases from V and 0 bases from J, with 4 bases in between. The germline gives CDR1 SNHLY, CDR2 FYNNEI. This CDR3 spans 13 amino acids.